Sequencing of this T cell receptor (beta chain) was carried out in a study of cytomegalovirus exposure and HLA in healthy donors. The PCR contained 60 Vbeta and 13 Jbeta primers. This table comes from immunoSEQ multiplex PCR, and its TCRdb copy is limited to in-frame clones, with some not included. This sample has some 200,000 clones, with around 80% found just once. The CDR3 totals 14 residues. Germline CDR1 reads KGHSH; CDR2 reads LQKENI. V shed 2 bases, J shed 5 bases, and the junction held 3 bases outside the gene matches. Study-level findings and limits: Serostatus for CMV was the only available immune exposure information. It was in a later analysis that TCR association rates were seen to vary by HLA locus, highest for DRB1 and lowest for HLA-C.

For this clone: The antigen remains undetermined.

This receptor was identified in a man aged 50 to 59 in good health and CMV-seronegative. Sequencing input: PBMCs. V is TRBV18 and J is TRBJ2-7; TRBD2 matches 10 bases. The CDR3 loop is CASSPTSGKHEQYF. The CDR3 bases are TGTGCCAGCTCACCAACTAGCGGGAAGCACGAGCAGTACTTC.